The T cell receptor (beta chain) described here comes from a study of shared clonotypes between healthy human individuals. Study-wide background: Contributing individuals were a couple of females and a few males aged 18 to 49. CD4 naive and memory got three plates each, CD8 naive two, CD8 memory one.

Some clones are missing from TCRdb's copy, which holds only in-frame ones; the method was immunoSEQ multiplex PCR. The table shows about a million clones, with 70% to 80% occurring only once. Trimming removed 4 bases from V and 5 bases from J, with 9 bases in between. The CDR3 totals 13 residues. The germline V gene encodes CDR1 SGHTA and CDR2 FQGNSA. The TCR sequence derives from a man younger than 35 in good health. Specimen: memory CD4+ T cells sorted from blood. Subset: CD45RA-negative fraction. The chain combines TRBV7-2 with TRBJ1-5; D gene unclear. CDR3 bases: TGTGCCAGCAGCTCACAAAGGGATCAGCCCCAGCATTTT. Its translation is CASSSQRDQPQHF.